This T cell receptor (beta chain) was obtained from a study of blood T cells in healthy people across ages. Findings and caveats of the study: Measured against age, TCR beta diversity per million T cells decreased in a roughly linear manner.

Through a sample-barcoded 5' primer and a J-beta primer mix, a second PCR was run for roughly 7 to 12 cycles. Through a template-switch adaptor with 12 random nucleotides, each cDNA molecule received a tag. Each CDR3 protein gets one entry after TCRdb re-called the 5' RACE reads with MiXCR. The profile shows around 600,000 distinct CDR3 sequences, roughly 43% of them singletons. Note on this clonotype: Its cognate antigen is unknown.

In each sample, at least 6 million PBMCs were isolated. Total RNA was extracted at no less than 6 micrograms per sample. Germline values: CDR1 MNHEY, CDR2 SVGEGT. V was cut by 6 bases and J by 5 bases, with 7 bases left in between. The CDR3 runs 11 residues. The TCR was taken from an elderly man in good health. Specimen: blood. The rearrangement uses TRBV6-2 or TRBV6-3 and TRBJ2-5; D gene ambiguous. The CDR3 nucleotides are TGTGCCAGCAGCCAGACGGAGACCCAGTACTTC. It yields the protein CASSQTETQYF.